The sequence of this TCR beta chain was determined in a study of blood T cell repertoires in COVID-19. In the study overall: Some COVID-19 samples were acute and others convalescent; all came from the United States, Italy and Spain. PBMCs, B-cell-depleted T cells, or T cells provided the cDNA or gDNA that made up the material.

Clones were read by immunoSEQ multiplex PCR, and TCRdb kept only the in-frame ones, dropping some. The table includes about 340,000 clones, under 95% detected once. This clone occurred a few times. Participants spanned ages about 18 to 90 years and resided in roughly 22 US areas. Participant reports of clinical history set cohort assignment. V was cut by 0 bases and J by 1 base, with 11 bases left in between. This CDR3 is built from 17 residues. Germline CDR1 reads SGHRS; CDR2 reads YFSETQ. This rearrangement joins TRBV5-1 to TRBJ2-6; D not certain. The sequence derives from a woman younger than 45 who had recovered from COVID-19. The sequenced sample consisted of PBMCs or T cells enriched from blood (not recorded which). In DNA, the CDR3 is TGCGCCAGCAGCTTGGAACTGGGCTATTCTGGGGCCAACGTCCTGACTTTC. It translates to CASSLELGYSGANVLTF.